A single sample is the source of the 10 T cell receptor beta chains below, sequenced in a study of T cell repertoires in cytomegalovirus infection. Which antigens these TCRs recognize remains unknown. Via MiXCR, TCRdb re-called the reads, giving one row per CDR3 protein. The sample has about 920,000 distinct CDR3 sequences; approximately 32% are singletons. The source was cultured CD8+ T cells from PBMCs, collected from culture after CMV antigen stimulation. These receptors were collected from a human donor in good health (CMV status not recorded). Some clones in this sample may be carry-over from other donors' samples.

This chain uses TRBV12-3 or TRBV12-4 with TRBJ1-3, with D unresolved. The CDR3 loop spans 17 amino acids. Between the trimmed V and J ends, which lost 1 base and 2 bases, there was a span of 15 bases. CDR3 nucleotide sequence: TGTGCCAGCAGTTTAGGCCTTCCGTGGCAAGCTGGAAACACCATATATTTT. Translation: CASSLGLPWQAGNTIYF.

This clonotype was seen only a few times. The chain employs TRBV6-4 and TRBJ2-1; D remains unclear. Trimming took off 0 bases at V and 4 bases at J, with 13 bases between the two ends. Germline CDR1 reads MRHNA; CDR2 reads SNTAGT. The CDR3 length is 16 residues. As DNA, the CDR3 is TGTGCCAGCAGTGACTCGAAGAGCACCTTTTACAATGAGCAGTTCTTC. It codes for CASSDSKSTFYNEQFF.

Of note for this clonotype: A much larger clone differs from this one at a single base, so this may be a read error. The rearrangement joins TRBV7-2 to TRBJ2-5, with TRBD1 identical over 8 bases. Per germline, CDR1 SGHTA and CDR2 FQGNSA. The CDR3 is made up of 15 amino acids. The CDR3 DNA sequence: TGTGTCAGCAGCCAGGGGGCGCGGTGGCAAGAGACCCAGTACTTC. This codes for CVSSQGARWQETQYF.

This clonotype was counted many times. The chain recombines TRBV13 with TRBJ1-1; D unclear. This CDR3 is 14 amino acids long. CDR1 and CDR2 from the germline V gene are PRHDT and FYEKMQ (reference sequence). Trimming stripped 0 bases from V and 2 bases from J, with 7 bases between. This CDR3 is CASSLGSGNTEAFF. CDR3 nucleotides: TGTGCCAGCAGCTTAGGATCGGGAAACACTGAAGCTTTCTTT.

This clonotype was detected only once. The V gene is TRBV7-6, the J gene TRBJ2-2; 7 bases are shared with TRBD1. Trimming took 2 bases from V and 3 from J; bases not matched to a gene: 9. The germline gives CDR1 SGHVS, CDR2 FNYEAQ. The CDR3 length is 17 residues. As DNA, the CDR3 is TGTGCCAGCAGCTTACGGCCGACAGGGCTACACACCGGGGAGCTGTTTTTT. This encodes CASSLRPTGLHTGELFF. Filled out from reference TRBV7-6 and TRBJ2-2, the complete variable domain reads GAGVSQSPRYKVTKRGQDVALRCDPISGHVSLYWYRQALGQGPEFLTYFNYEAQQDKSGLPNDRFSAERPEGSISTLTIQRTEQRDSAMYRCASSLRPTGLHTGELFFGEGSRLTVL.

This clonotype was observed a handful of times. The chain carries TRBV29-1 and TRBJ2-7, with unresolved D. There are 14 residues in the CDR3. V lost 2 bases, J lost 2 bases, and 13 bases lay in between. Germline loops: CDR1 SQVTM, CDR2 ANQGSEA. CDR3 in amino acids: CSVEPGPSPYEQYF. The CDR3 DNA is TGCAGCGTTGAACCCGGACCGTCGCCCTACGAGCAGTACTTC.

This clonotype was seen a handful of times. V gene TRBV19 combines with J gene TRBJ1-5, with D possibly matching TRBD1 (5 bases). CDR1 and CDR2 (germline): LNHDA, SQIVND (reference sequence). The V and J ends lost 6 bases and 9 bases respectively, with 21 bases between them. This CDR3 contains 15 residues. This CDR3 reads CASSKNRLDGRPQHF. CDR3 DNA sequence: TGTGCCAGTAGCAAGAACAGGCTTGATGGTCGGCCCCAGCATTTT.

This chain joins TRBV6-1 and TRBJ1-2, with D uncertain. Between the trimmed V and J ends, which lost 8 bases and 2 bases, there was a span of 12 bases. The CDR3 totals 13 residues. Germline-derived CDR1 and CDR2 are MNHNS and SASEGT. CDR3 region: CASSPWSNYGYTF. CDR3 nucleotide sequence: TGTGCCAGCTCGCCTTGGTCGAACTATGGCTACACCTTC.

There are a few counts of this clonotype. The chain links TRBV5-1 to TRBJ2-5, with TRBD2 matching over 10 bases. CDR3 length: 16 amino acids. Trimming at V came to 0 bases and at J to 2 bases, leaving 4 bases not matched to a gene. The germline V gene has CDR1 SGHRS and CDR2 YFSETQ. The CDR3 sequence: CASSLEMGLAQETQYF. In DNA form, the CDR3 reads TGCGCCAGCAGCTTGGAGATGGGACTAGCGCAAGAGACCCAGTACTTC. The full variable domain, in which reference TRBV5-1 and TRBJ2-5 provide the parts outside the CDR3, is KAGVTQTPRYLIKTRGQQVTLSCSPISGHRSVSWYQQTPGQGLQFLFEYFSETQRNKGNFPGRFSGRQFSNSRSEMNVSTLELGDSALYLCASSLEMGLAQETQYFGPGTRLLVL.

On this clonotype itself: This may be a read error: a much more frequent sequence differs by one nucleotide. This chain joins TRBV19 and TRBJ2-5; a possible D gene is TRBD1 (5 bases). The CDR3 has 17 amino acids. V lost 3 bases to trimming and J lost 0 bases, with 17 bases between them. CDR1 is LNHDA, CDR2 SQIVND, per germline (reference sequence). The CDR3 DNA follows: TGTGCCAGTAGTATGGGAACCCGGACAACGTACCAAGAGACCCAGTACTTC. Its protein is CASSMGTRTTYQETQYF.